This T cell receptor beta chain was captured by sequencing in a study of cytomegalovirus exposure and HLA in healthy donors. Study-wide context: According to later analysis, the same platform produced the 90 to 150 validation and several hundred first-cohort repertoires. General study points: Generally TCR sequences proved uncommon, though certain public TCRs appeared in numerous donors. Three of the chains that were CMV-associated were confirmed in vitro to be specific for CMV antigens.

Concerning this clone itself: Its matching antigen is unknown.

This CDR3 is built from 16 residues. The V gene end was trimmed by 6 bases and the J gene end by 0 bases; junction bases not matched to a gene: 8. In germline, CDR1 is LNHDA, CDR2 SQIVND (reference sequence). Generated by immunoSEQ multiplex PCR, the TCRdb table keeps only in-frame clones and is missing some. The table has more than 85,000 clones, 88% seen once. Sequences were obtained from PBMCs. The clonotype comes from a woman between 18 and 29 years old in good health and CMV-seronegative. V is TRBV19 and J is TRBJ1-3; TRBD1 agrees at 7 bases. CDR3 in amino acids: CASRPGQPLSGNTIYF. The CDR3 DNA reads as TGTGCCAGTAGACCGGGACAGCCACTCTCTGGAAACACCATATATTTT.